The present entry profiles one T cell receptor beta chain with its context. Its specificity is not known. Profiling relied on immunoSEQ multiplex PCR, and the TCRdb table lists in-frame clones only, not all of them. The sample includes 50,000 to 60,000 clones, about 90% of them seen just once. These data come from a study of OX40 agonist ivuxolimab in advanced cancers. Study summary: Aged roughly 20 to 79 with a mean of roughly 65 years, they were under 85% male. Allowance was made for prior anti-PD-1, anti-PD-L1 or anti-CTLA-4 therapy, and about 40% had some.

General study findings and limits: In CD8+ T cells, expanded clones were on average more numerous than in CD4+. Partial responders dosed at 0.1-3.0 mg/kg displayed clonal expansion ranking among the lowest.

The CDR3 sequence is 15 residues long. CDR1 and CDR2 from the germline V gene are MNHEY and SVGAGI. Trimming took off 5 bases at V and 5 bases at J, with 15 bases between the two ends. The TCR comes from an adult with an advanced solid tumor such as melanoma, head and neck, liver or kidney cancer. The V call is TRBV6-5, the J call TRBJ2-2, with TRBD1 as a possible D gene (7 bases). Here the sequenced sample was CD4+ or CD8+ T cells sorted from blood, taken in a trial of the OX40 agonist ivuxolimab. CDR3 amino acids: CASSGSGGSTGELFF. The CDR3 region has the DNA TGTGCCAGCAGTGGATCAGGGGGGAGTACCGGGGAGCTGTTTTTT.